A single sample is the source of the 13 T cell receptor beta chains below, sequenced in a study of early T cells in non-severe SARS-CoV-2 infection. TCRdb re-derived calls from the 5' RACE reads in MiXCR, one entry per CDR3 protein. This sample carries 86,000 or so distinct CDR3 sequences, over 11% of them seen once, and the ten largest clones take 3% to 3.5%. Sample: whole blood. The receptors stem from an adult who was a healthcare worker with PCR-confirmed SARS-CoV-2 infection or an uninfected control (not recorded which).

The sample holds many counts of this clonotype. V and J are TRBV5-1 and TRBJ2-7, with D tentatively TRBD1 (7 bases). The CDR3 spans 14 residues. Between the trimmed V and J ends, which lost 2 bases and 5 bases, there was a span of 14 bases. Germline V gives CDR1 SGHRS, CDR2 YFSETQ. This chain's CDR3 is CASSFQGGLDEQYF. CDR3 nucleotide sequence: TGCGCCAGCAGCTTCCAGGGGGGTTTGGACGAGCAGTACTTC.

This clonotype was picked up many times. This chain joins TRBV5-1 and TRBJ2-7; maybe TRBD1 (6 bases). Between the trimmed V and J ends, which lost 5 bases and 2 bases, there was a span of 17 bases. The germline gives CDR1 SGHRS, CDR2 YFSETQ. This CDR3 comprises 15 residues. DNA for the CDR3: TGCGCCAGCAGAATGGGGCCGGACAGACCCTACGAGCAGTACTTC. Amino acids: CASRMGPDRPYEQYF.

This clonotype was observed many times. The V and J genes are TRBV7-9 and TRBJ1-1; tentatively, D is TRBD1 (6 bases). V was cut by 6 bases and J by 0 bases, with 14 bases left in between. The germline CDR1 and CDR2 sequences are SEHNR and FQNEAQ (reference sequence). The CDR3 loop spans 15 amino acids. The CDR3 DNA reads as TGTGCCAGCAGTCCAGGACAGCCAATGAACACTGAAGCTTTCTTT. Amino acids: CASSPGQPMNTEAFF.

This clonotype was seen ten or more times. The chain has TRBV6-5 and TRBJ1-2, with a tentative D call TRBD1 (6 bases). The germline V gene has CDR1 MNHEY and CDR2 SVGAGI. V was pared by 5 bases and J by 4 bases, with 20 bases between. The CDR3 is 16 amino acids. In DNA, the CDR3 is TGTGCCAGCAGTGAAATTGGGACAAGGGCCCCCTATGGCTACACCTTC. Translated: CASSEIGTRAPYGYTF.

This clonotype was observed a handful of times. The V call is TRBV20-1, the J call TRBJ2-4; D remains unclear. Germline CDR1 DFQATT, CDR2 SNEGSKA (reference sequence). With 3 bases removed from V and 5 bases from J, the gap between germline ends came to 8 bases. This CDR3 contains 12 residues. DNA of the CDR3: TGCAGTGCTAGCTCCAGGCAAAACATTCAGTACTTC. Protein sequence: CSASSRQNIQYF.

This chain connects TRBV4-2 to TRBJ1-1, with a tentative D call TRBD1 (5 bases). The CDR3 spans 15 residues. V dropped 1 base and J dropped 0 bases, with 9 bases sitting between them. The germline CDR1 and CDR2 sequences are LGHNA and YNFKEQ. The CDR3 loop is CASSQVGQMNTEAFF. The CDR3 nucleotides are TGTGCCAGCAGCCAAGTGGGGCAGATGAACACTGAAGCTTTCTTT.

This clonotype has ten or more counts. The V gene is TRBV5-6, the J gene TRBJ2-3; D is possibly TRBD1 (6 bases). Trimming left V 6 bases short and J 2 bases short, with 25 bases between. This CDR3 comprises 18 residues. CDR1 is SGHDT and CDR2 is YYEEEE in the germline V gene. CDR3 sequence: CASTSPGPGDLPTDTQYF. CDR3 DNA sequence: TGTGCCAGCACCTCCCCGGGCCCAGGGGACCTTCCCACAGATACGCAGTATTTT.

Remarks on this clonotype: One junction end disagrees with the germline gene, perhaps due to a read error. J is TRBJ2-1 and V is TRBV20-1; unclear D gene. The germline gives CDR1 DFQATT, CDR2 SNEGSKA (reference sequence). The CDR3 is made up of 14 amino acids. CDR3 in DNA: TGCGGTGCTAGATGGGCGCCTGACTACAATGAGCAGTTCTTC. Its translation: CGARWAPDYNEQFF.

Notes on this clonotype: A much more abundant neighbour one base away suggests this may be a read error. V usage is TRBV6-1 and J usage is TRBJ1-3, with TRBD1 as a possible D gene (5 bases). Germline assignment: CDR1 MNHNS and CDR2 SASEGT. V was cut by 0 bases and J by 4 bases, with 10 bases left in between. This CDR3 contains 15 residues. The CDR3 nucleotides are TGTGCCAGCAGTGAAGCCGGGGCAAGAGGAAACACCATATATTTT. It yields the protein CASSEAGARGNTIYF.

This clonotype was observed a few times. CDR3 in amino acids: CASSGRSLAKNIQYF. The CDR3 DNA sequence: TGTGCCAGCAGCGGGCGGAGTCTAGCCAAAAACATTCAGTACTTC. This chain joins TRBV3-1 and TRBJ2-4; D call uncertain. This CDR3 spans 15 amino acids. The germline V gene encodes CDR1 LGHDT and CDR2 YNNKEL (reference sequence). V lost 5 bases and J 0 bases, leaving 11 bases between the germline ends. The whole variable domain, remainder taken from reference TRBV3-1 and TRBJ2-4, is DTAVSQTPKYLVTQMGNDKSIKCEQNLGHDTMYWYKQDSKKFLKIMFSYNNKELIINETVPNRFSPKSPDKAHLNLHINSLELGDSAVYFCASSGRSLAKNIQYFGAGTRLSVL.

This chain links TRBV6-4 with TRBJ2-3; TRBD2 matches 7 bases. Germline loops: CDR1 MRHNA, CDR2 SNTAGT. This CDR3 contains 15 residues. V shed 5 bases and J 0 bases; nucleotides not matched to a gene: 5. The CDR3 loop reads CASSKRGYSTDTQYF. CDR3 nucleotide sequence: TGTGCCAGCAGTAAGCGGGGTTATAGCACAGATACGCAGTATTTT.

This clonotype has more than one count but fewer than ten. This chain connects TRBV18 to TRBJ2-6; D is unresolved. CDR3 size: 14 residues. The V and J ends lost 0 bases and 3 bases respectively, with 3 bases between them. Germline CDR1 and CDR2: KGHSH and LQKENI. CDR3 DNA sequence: TGTGCCAGCTCACCACCGCTTGGGGCCAACGTCCTGACTTTC. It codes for CASSPPLGANVLTF.

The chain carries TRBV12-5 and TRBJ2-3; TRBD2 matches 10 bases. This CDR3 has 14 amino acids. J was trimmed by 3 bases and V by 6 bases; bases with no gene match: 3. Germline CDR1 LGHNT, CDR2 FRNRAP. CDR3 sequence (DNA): TGTGCTAGTGGCCCGGGACTAGCGACAGATACGCAGTATTTT. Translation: CASGPGLATDTQYF.